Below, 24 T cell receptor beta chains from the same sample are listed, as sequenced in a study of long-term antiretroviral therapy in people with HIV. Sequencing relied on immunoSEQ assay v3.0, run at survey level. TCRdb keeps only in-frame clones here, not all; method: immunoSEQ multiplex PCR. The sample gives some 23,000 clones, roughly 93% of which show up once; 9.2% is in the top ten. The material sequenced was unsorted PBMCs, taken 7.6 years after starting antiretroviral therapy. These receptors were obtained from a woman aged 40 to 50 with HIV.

This chain's CDR3 is CASSLGGLAGGEQYF. Written as DNA, the CDR3 is TGTGCCAGCAGCTTAGGGGGACTAGCGGGGGGCGAGCAGTACTTC. V gene TRBV7-9 combines with J gene TRBJ2-7, with 15 bases lining up with TRBD2. Looked up from germline, CDR1 is SEHNR and CDR2 is FQNEAQ (reference sequence). The CDR3 length is 15 residues. Trimming took 1 base from V and 6 from J; bases not matched to a gene: 1.

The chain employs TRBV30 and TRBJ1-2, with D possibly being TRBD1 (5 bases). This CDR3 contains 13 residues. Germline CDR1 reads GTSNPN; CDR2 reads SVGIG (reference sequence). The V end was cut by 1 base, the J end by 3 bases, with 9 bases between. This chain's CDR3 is CAWSEQGHYGYTF. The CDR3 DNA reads TGTGCCTGGAGTGAGCAGGGACACTATGGCTACACCTTC.

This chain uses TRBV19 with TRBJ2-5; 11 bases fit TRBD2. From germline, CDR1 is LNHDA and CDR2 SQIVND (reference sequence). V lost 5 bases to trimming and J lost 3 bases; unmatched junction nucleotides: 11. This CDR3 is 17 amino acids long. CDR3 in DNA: TGTGCCAGTAGTCCAACCGGGACTAGCGGAATAAAAGAGACCCAGTACTTC. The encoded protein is CASSPTGTSGIKETQYF. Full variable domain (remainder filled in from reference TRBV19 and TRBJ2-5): DGGITQSPKYLFRKEGQNVTLSCEQNLNHDAMYWYRQDPGQGLRLIYYSQIVNDFQKGDIAEGYSVSREKKESFPLTVTSAQKNPTAFYLCASSPTGTSGIKETQYFGPGTRLLVL.

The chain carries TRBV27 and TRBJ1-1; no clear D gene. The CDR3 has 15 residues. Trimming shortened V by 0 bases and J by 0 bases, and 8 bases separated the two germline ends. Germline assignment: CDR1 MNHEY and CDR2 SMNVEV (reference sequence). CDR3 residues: CASSLSAGMNTEAFF. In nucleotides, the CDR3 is TGTGCCAGCAGTTTATCGGCGGGAATGAACACTGAAGCTTTCTTT.

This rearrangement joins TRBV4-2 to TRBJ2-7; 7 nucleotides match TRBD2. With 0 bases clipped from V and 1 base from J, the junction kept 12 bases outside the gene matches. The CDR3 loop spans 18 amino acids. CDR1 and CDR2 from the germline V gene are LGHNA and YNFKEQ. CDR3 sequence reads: CASSQDTSGLADSYEQYF. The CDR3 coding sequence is TGTGCCAGCAGCCAAGATACATCCGGGCTAGCGGATTCCTACGAGCAGTACTTC.

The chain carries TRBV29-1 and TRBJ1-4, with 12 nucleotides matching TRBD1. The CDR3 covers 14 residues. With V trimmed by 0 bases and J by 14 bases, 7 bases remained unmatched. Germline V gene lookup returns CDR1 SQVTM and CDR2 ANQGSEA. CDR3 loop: CSVEDWDRGPRLFF. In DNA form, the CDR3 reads TGCAGCGTTGAAGATTGGGACAGGGGGCCAAGGCTGTTTTTT.

CDR3 residues: CASSLGGGFNEQFF. CDR3 bases: TGTGCCAGCAGCTTAGGGGGGGGGTTCAATGAGCAGTTCTTC. The chain recombines TRBV7-2 with TRBJ2-1, with 7 bases that match TRBD2. Germline assignment: CDR1 SGHTA and CDR2 FQGNSA. This CDR3 is built from 14 residues. Trimming cost V 1 base and J 6 bases; bases outside gene matches: 3. Combining the CDR3 with reference TRBV7-2 and TRBJ2-1 gives the whole variable domain GAGVSQSPSNKVTEKGKDVELRCDPISGHTALYWYRQSLGQGLEFLIYFQGNSAPDKSGLPSDRFSAERTGGSVSTLTIQRTQQEDSAVYLCASSLGGGFNEQFFGPGTRLTVL.

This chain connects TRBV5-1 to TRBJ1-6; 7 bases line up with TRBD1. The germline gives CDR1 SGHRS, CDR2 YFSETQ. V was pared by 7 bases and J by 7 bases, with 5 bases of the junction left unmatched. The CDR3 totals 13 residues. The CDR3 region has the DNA TGCGCCAGCCACGAGGGACAGAATTCACCCCTCCACTTT. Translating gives CASHEGQNSPLHF.

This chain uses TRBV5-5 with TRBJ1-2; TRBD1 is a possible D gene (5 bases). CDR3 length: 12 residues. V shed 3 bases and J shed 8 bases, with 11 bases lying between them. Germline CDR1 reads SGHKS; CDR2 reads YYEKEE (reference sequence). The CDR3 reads CASSSDTLGYTF. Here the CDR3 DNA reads TGTGCCAGCAGCTCGGACACTCTAGGCTACACCTTC.

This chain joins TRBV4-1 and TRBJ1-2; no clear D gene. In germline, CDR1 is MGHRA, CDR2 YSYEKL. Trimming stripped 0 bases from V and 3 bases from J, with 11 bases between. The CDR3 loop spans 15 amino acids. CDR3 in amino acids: CASSQDTPGYYGYTF. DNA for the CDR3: TGCGCCAGCAGCCAAGATACGCCAGGATACTATGGCTACACCTTC.

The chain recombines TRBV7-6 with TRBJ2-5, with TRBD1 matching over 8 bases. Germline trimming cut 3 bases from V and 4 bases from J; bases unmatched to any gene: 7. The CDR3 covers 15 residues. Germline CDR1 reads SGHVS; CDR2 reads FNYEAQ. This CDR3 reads CASSFQGARGETQYF. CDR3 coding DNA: TGTGCCAGCAGCTTCCAGGGGGCGCGGGGAGAGACCCAGTACTTC.

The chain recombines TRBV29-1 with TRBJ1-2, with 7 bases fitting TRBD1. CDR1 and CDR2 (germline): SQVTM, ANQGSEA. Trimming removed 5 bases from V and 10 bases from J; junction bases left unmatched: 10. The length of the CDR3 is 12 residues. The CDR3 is CSVSDRPTNYTF. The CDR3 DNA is TGCAGCGTTTCGGACAGGCCCACGAACTACACCTTC.

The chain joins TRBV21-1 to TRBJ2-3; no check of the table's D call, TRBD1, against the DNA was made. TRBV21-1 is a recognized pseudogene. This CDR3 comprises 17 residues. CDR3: CASSKGEGVSIRDTQYF. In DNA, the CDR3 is TGTGCCAGCAGCAAAGGTGAGGGGGTAAGTATCAGAGATACGCAGTATTTT.

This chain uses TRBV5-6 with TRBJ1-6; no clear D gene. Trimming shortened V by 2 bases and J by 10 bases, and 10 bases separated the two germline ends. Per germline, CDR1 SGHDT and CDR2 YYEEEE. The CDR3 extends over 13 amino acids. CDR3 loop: CASSFNVGSPLHF. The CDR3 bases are TGTGCCAGCAGCTTTAATGTCGGGTCACCCCTCCACTTT.

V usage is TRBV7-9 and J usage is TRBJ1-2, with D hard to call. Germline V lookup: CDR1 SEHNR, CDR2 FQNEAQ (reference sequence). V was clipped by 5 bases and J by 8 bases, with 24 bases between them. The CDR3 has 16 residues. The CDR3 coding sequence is TGTGCCAGCAGCGAACTCCTCCTGGGGTCGCGAGGAGGCTACACCTTC. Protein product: CASSELLLGSRGGYTF.

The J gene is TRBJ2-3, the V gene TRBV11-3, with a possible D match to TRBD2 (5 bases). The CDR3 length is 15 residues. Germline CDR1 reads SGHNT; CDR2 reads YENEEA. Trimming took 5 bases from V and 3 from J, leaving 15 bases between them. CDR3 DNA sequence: TGTGCCAGCAGCCCCGGAGGCAAAAGAACAGATACGCAGTATTTT. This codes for CASSPGGKRTDTQYF.

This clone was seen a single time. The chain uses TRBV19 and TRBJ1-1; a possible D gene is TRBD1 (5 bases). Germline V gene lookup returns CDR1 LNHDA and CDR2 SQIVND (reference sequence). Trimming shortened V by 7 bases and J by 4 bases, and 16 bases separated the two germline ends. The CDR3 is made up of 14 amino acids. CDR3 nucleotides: TGTGCCAGTACTTGGGGCCGCGACATCACTGAAGCTTTCTTT. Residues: CASTWGRDITEAFF. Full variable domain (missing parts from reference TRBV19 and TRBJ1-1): DGGITQSPKYLFRKEGQNVTLSCEQNLNHDAMYWYRQDPGQGLRLIYYSQIVNDFQKGDIAEGYSVSREKKESFPLTVTSAQKNPTAFYLCASTWGRDITEAFFGQGTRLTVV.

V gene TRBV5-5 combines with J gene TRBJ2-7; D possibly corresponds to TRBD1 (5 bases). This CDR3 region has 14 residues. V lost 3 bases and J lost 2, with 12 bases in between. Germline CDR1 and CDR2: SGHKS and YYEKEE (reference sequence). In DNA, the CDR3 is TGTGCCAGCAGCTCCAGGGCGGCTGCCTACGAGCAGTACTTC. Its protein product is CASSSRAAAYEQYF.

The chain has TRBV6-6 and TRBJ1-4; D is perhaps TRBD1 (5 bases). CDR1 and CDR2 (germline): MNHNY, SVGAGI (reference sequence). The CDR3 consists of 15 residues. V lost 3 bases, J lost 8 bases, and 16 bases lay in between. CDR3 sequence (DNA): TGTGCCAGCAGTTATTATGGGCAGGGAAACGAAAAACTGTTTTTT. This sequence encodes CASSYYGQGNEKLFF.

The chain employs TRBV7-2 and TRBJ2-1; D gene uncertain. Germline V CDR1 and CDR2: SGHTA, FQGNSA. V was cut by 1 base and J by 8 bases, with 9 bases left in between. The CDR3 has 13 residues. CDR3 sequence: CASSLVAEYEQFF. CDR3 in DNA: TGTGCCAGCAGCTTAGTGGCTGAGTATGAGCAGTTCTTC.

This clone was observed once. The CDR3 DNA is TGTGCCAGCAGTAGCCGGGACAGGGTTGATGGCTACACCTTC. This translates into CASSSRDRVDGYTF. The J gene is TRBJ1-2, the V gene TRBV27; the match to TRBD1 covers 9 bases. This CDR3 is 14 amino acids long. V gave up 5 bases and J gave up 6 bases; unmatched junction bases: 7. Germline CDR1 and CDR2: MNHEY and SMNVEV (reference sequence).

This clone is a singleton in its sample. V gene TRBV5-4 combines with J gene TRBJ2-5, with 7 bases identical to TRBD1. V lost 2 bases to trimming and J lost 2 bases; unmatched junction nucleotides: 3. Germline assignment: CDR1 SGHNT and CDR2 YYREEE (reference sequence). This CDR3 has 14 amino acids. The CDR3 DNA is TGTGCCAGCAGCTTCGGGACAGCACAAGAGACCCAGTACTTC. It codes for CASSFGTAQETQYF.

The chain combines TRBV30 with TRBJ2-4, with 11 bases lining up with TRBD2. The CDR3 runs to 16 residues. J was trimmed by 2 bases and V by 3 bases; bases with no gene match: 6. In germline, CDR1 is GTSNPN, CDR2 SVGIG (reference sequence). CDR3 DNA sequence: TGTGCCTGGAGCGAAGTAGCGGGGGGGCCCAAAAACATTCAGTACTTC. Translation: CAWSEVAGGPKNIQYF.

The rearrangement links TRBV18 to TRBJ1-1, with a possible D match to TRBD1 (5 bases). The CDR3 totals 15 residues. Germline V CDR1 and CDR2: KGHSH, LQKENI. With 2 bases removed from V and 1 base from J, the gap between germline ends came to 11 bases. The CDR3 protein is CASSPEQRGNTEAFF. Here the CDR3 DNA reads TGTGCCAGCTCACCAGAACAGAGGGGGAACACTGAAGCTTTCTTT.